This entry features one T cell receptor (beta chain) sequence. Its target is not known. Libraries were prepared by immunoSEQ multiplex PCR; TCRdb keeps only in-frame clonotypes and omits some of them. The table shows approximately 76,000 clones, with 80% to 95% occurring only once. The source of the sample is a study of T cell responses to AZD1222 COVID-19 vaccine. In germline, CDR1 is MGHDK, CDR2 SYGVNS. V was pared by 5 bases and J by 0 bases, with 10 bases of the junction left unmatched. The CDR3 length is 17 residues. Study-level findings and limits: Just 5 to 7 people given AZD1222 tested seropositive at baseline. Distributed over spike, vaccine-associated CD4 TCRs predominated at 160-218 and 743-854. Among the donors, most were white British and more were female, and clonal diversity was possibly underestimated. Vaccination with two AZD1222 doses was followed by a rise in Spike-specific TCR breadth and depth.

The input for sequencing was peripheral blood, taken on day 0 of MenACWY control vaccination. This sequence joins TRBV25-1 and TRBJ2-3, with 8 nucleotides matching TRBD2. The clonotype was recovered from an adult in good health. In DNA, the CDR3 is TGTGCCAGCAGTAGTGGAACGGGAGGGTGGAGCACAGATACGCAGTATTTT. The encoded protein is CASSSGTGGWSTDTQYF.